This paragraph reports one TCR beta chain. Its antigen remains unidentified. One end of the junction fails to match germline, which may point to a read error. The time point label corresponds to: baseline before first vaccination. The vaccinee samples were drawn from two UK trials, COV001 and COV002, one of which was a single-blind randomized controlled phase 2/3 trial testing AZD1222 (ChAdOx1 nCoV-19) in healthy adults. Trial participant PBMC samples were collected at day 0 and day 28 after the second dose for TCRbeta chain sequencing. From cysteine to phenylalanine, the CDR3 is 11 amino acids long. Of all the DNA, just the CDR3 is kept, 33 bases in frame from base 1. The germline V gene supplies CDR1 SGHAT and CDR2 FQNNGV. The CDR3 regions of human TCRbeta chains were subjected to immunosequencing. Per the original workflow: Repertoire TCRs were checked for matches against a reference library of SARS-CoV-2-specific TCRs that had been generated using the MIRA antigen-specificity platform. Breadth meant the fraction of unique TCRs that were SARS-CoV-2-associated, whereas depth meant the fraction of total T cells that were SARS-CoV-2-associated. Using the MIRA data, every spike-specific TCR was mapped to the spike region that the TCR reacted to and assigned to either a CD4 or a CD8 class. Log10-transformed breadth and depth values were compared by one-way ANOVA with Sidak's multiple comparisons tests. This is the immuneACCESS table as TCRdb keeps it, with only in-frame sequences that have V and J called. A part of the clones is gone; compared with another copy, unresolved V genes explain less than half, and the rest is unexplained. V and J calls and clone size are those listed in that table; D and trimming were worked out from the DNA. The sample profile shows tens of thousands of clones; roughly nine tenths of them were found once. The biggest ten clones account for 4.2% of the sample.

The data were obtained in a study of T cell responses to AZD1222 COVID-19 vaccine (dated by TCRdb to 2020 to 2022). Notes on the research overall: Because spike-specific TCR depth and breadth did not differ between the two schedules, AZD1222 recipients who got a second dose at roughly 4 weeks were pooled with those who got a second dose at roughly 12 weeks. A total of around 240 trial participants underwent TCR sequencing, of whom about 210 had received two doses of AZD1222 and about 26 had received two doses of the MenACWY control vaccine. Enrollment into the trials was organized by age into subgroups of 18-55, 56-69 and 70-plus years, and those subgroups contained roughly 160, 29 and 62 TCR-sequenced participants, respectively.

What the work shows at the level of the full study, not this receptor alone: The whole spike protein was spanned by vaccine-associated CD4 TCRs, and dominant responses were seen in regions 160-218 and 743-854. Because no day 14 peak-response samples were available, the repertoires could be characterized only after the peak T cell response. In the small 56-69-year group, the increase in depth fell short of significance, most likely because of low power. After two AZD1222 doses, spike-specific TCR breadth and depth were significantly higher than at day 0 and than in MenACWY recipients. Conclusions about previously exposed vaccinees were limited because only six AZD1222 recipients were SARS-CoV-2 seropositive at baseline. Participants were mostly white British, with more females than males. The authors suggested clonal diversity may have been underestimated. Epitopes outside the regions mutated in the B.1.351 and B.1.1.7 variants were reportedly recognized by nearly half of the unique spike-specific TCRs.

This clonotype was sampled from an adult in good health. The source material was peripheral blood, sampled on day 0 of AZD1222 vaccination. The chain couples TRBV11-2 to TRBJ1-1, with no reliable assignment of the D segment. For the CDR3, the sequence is CASSSRRDLRF. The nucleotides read TGTGCCAGCAGCTCCCGCCGGGATTTACGATTT.